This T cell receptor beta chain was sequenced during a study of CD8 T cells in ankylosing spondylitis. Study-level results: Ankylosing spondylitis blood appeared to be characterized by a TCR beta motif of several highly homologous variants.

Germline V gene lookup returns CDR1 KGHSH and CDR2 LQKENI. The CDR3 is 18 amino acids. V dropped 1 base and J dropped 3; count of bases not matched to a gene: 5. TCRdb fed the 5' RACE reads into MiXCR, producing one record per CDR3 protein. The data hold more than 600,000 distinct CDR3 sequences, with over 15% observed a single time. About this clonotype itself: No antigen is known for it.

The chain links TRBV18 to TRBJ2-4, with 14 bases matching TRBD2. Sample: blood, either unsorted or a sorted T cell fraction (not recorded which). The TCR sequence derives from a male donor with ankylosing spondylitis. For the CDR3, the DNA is TGTGCCAGCTCACCACGGACTAGCGGGGGGACCTACAAAAACATTCAGTACTTC. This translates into CASSPRTSGGTYKNIQYF. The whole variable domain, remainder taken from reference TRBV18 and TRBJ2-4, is NAGVMQNPRHLVRRRGQEARLRCSPMKGHSHVYWYRQLPEEGLKFMVYLQKENIIDESGMPKERFSAEFPKEGPSILRIQQVVRGDSAAYFCASSPRTSGGTYKNIQYFGAGTRLSVL.